The 17 T cell receptor beta chains in this list originate from one sample, sequenced in a study of blood T cell repertoires in COVID-19. Produced via immunoSEQ multiplex PCR; TCRdb's table is partial and in-frame only. This sample has about 18,000 clones, with approximately 91% found just once. Sample: peripheral blood. These receptor sequences come from a human donor in a cohort sampled during active COVID-19.

The V call is TRBV6-5, the J call TRBJ2-7; D remains ambiguous. Trimming removed 6 bases from V and 5 bases from J, with 14 bases in between. From germline, CDR1 is MNHEY and CDR2 SVGAGI. The CDR3 runs 13 residues. The CDR3 DNA follows: TGTGCCAGCAGCCCGGTTGTAGCCCACGAGCAGTACTTC. Its protein is CASSPVVAHEQYF.

The V gene is TRBV6-2 or TRBV6-3, the J gene TRBJ2-7, with 7 nucleotides matching TRBD2. CDR1 is MNHEY and CDR2 is SVGEGT in the germline V gene. The CDR3 spans 17 residues. The ends lost 4 bases at V and 3 bases at J; junction bases unmatched: 15. This CDR3 is CASSSGVAGEWGYEQYF. The CDR3 nucleotides read TGTGCCAGCAGTTCCGGAGTAGCGGGTGAGTGGGGCTACGAGCAGTACTTC.

J is TRBJ2-5 and V is TRBV6-6, with TRBD2 matching 8 bases. V gave up 6 bases and J gave up 9 bases; unmatched junction bases: 15. Germline V gene lookup returns CDR1 MNHNY and CDR2 SVGAGI (reference sequence). The CDR3 runs to 15 residues. CDR3 in DNA: TGTGCCAGCAGGTCGGAGCGGGGGCCCGGAGGGGCCCAGTACTTC. Protein product: CASRSERGPGGAQYF.

The V gene is TRBV3-1 (or the pseudogene TRBV3-2), the J gene TRBJ2-5, with 10 nucleotides matching TRBD2. The germline CDR1 and CDR2 sequences are LGHDT and YNNKEL (reference sequence). The CDR3 is 17 residues long. J was trimmed by 1 base and V by 0 bases; bases with no gene match: 5. The CDR3 nucleotides are TGTGCCAGCAGCCAAGACGCGGCTAGCGGGGGCCAAGAGACCCAGTACTTC. Translation gives CASSQDAASGGQETQYF.

This chain connects TRBV29-1 to TRBJ2-5; 12 bases are shared with TRBD2. The germline CDR1 and CDR2 sequences are SQVTM and ANQGSEA. V lost 6 bases to trimming and J lost 0 bases; unmatched junction nucleotides: 5. CDR3 size: 15 residues. The CDR3 region is CSVATSGGYQETQYF. CDR3 in DNA: TGCAGCGTCGCCACTAGCGGGGGGTACCAAGAGACCCAGTACTTC.

The chain has TRBV3-1 (or the pseudogene TRBV3-2) and TRBJ2-2; 11 bases match TRBD2. This CDR3 spans 16 amino acids. Germline CDR1 and CDR2: LGHDT and YNNKEL (reference sequence). With 4 bases clipped from V and 7 bases from J, the junction kept 8 bases outside the gene matches. The CDR3 protein is CASSRLAGGPFGELFF. CDR3 nucleotides: TGTGCCAGCAGCCGCTTAGCGGGGGGGCCCTTCGGGGAGCTGTTTTTT.

The chain uses TRBV28 and TRBJ1-1, with TRBD1 as a possible D gene (5 bases). V was shortened by 6 bases and J by 7 bases, with 12 bases between the two germline ends. The CDR3 is 12 amino acids. CDR1 is MDHEN, CDR2 SYDVKM, per germline. CDR3 coding DNA: TGTGCCAGCAGCCTACTCACAGGTGAAGCTTTCTTT. This sequence encodes CASSLLTGEAFF.

This chain uses TRBV2 with TRBJ2-3; 9 nucleotides line up with TRBD1. The J segment lost 6 bases and the V segment lost 2 bases, leaving 6 bases of the junction unmatched. The CDR3 totals 15 residues. Looked up from germline, CDR1 is SNHLY and CDR2 is FYNNEI. CDR3 nucleotides: TGTGCCAGCAGTGAATGGTCCGGGACAGGGGATACGCAGTATTTT. Translating gives CASSEWSGTGDTQYF. The full variable domain, completed using reference TRBV2 and TRBJ2-3, is EPEVTQTPSHQVTQMGQEVILRCVPISNHLYFYWYRQILGQKVEFLVSFYNNEISEKSEIFDDQFSVERPDGSNFTLKIRSTKLEDSAMYFCASSEWSGTGDTQYFGPGTRLTVL.

V is TRBV5-6 and J is TRBJ2-3, with D unclear. V lost 4 bases, J lost 0 bases, and 12 bases lay in between. The CDR3 runs to 15 residues. The germline gives CDR1 SGHDT, CDR2 YYEEEE. The CDR3 here is CASSPLSESTDTQYF. CDR3 DNA: TGTGCCAGCAGCCCTTTGAGCGAGAGCACAGATACGCAGTATTTT.

The V call is TRBV5-5, the J call TRBJ1-5; 7 bases line up with TRBD1. CDR1 is SGHKS and CDR2 is YYEKEE in the germline V gene (reference sequence). The CDR3 covers 14 residues. J was trimmed by 6 bases and V by 2 bases; bases with no gene match: 5. The CDR3 reads CASSLGGGGQPQHF. CDR3 DNA: TGTGCCAGCAGCTTAGGAGGGGGCGGTCAGCCCCAGCATTTT.

The chain has TRBV6-5 and TRBJ1-5; 8 bases line up with TRBD1. Looked up from germline, CDR1 is MNHEY and CDR2 is SVGAGI. This CDR3 is built from 13 residues. The ends lost 6 bases at V and 3 bases at J; junction bases unmatched: 1. The CDR3 nucleotides are TGTGCCAGCAGGGACAGGGCCAATCAGCCCCAGCATTTT. Translated: CASRDRANQPQHF.

The chain couples TRBV30 to TRBJ1-3; a possible D gene is TRBD1 (6 bases). The V end was cut by 1 base, the J end by 0 bases, with 10 bases between. Germline CDR1 GTSNPN, CDR2 SVGIG (reference sequence). The CDR3 length is 15 residues. The CDR3 protein is CAWSGQVPSGNTIYF. CDR3 in DNA: TGTGCCTGGAGTGGACAGGTTCCCTCTGGAAACACCATATATTTT.

The CDR3 DNA sequence: TGCGCCAGCAGTGAGCAGTTCGCAGATACGCAGTATTTT. This gives the protein CASSEQFADTQYF. The chain employs TRBV10-1 and TRBJ2-3; the D is unclear. The V gene's germline CDR1 is WNHNN and CDR2 SYGVQD (reference sequence). Trimming pared 2 bases from V and 4 bases from J, leaving 7 bases between. CDR3 length: 13 residues.

This clone was seen only a few times. The chain has TRBV19 and TRBJ2-2, with D possibly being TRBD1 (7 bases). The V end was cut by 5 bases, the J end by 5 bases, with 21 bases between. CDR3 length: 17 amino acids. Germline CDR1 reads LNHDA; CDR2 reads SQIVND (reference sequence). The CDR3 is CASSPVSTGRMTGELFF. CDR3 DNA: TGTGCCAGTAGTCCGGTCTCGACAGGGAGGATGACCGGGGAGCTGTTTTTT.

The chain is built from TRBV21-1 and TRBJ2-3; the D segment call TRBD2 is taken from the table without a DNA check. TRBV21-1 is noted as a pseudogene. The CDR3 runs to 17 residues. The CDR3 nucleotides are TGTGCCAGCAGCCACCGGACTAGCGGGAGTAGCACAGATACGCAGTATTTT. It translates to CASSHRTSGSSTDTQYF.

The chain recombines TRBV7-9 with TRBJ1-6; 9 bases line up with TRBD1. Germline V gives CDR1 SEHNR, CDR2 FQNEAQ (reference sequence). The CDR3 is made up of 15 amino acids. Germline trimming cut 4 bases from V and 7 bases from J; bases unmatched to any gene: 5. The CDR3 DNA is TGTGCCAGCAGCTCCCGGGACAGGGCGAATTCACCCCTCCACTTT. Amino acids: CASSSRDRANSPLHF.

The rearrangement links TRBV5-6 to TRBJ2-7; 7 nucleotides line up with TRBD1. Germline V gene data show CDR1 as SGHDT and CDR2 as YYEEEE. Trimming cost V 4 bases and J 2 bases; bases outside gene matches: 12. The CDR3 is made up of 16 amino acids. DNA of the CDR3: TGTGCCAGCAGCCGAAGACAGGGCCCAGGCCCCTACGAGCAGTACTTC. Amino acids: CASSRRQGPGPYEQYF.